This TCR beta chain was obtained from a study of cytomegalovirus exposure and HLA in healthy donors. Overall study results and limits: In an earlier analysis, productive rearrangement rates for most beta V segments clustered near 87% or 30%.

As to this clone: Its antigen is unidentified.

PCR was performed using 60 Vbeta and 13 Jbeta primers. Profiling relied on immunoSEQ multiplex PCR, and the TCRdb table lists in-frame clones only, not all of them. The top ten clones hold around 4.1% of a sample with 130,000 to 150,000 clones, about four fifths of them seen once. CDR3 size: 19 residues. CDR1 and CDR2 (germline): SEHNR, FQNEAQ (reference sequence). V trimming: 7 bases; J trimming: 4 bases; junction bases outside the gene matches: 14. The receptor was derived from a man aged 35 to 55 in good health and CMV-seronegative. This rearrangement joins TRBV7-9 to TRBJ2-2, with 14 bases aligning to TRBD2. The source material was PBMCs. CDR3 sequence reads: CASTPQWGLAGAGTGELFF. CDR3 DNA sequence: TGTGCCAGCACCCCCCAGTGGGGACTAGCGGGGGCTGGCACCGGGGAGCTGTTTTTT. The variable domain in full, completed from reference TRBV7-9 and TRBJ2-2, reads DTGVSQNPRHKITKRGQNVTFRCDPISEHNRLYWYRQTLGQGPEFLTYFQNEAQLEKSRLLSDRFSAERPKGSFSTLEIQRTEQGDSAMYLCASTPQWGLAGAGTGELFFGEGSRLTVL.